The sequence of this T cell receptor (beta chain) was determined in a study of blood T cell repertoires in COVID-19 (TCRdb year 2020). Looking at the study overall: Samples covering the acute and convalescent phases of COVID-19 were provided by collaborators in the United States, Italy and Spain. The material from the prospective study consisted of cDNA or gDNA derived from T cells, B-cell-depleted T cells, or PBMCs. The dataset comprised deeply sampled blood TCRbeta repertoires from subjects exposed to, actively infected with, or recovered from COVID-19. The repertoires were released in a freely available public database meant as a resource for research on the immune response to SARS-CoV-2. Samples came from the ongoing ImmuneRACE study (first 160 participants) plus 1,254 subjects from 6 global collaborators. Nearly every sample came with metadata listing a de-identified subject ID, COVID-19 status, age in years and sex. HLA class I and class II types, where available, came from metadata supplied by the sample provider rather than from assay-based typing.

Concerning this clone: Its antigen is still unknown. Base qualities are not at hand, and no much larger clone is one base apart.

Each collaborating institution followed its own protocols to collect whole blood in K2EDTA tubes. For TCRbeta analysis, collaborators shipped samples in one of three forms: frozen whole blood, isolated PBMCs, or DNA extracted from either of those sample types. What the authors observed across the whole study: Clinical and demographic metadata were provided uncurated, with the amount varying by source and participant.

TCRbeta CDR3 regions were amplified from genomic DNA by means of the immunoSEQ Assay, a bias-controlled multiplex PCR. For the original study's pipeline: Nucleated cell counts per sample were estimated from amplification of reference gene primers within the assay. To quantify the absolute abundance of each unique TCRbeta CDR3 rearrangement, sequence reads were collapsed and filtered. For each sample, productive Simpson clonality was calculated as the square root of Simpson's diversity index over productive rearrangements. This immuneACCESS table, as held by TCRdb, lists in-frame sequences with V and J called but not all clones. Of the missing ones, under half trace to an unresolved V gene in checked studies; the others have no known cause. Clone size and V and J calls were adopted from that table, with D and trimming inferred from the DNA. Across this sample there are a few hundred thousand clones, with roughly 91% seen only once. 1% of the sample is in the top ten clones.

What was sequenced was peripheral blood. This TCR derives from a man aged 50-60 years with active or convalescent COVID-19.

The sequenced DNA: TGTGCCAGCAGTTTATATGGGCTAGCGGGGGGCAATGAGCAGTTCTTC. This gives the protein CASSLYGLAGGNEQFF. The chain joins TRBV28 to TRBJ2-1; TRBD2 matches 11 bases in the middle. There are 16 amino acids in the CDR3, from cysteine to phenylalanine inclusive. Only CDR3 DNA is held: 48 bases, read in frame from base 1. From V the trimming removes 1 base and from J it removes 6 bases, while the gene matches leave 5 bases of the junction unaccounted for. CDR1 and CDR2 were assigned from the germline V gene as MDHEN and SYDVKM.